A single sample is the source of the 11 T cell receptor beta chains below, sequenced in a study of shared clonotypes between healthy human individuals. Profiling relied on immunoSEQ multiplex PCR, and the TCRdb table lists in-frame clones only, not all of them. Seen here are some 1 million clones, about 77% observed once, and the top ten hold approximately 1.5%. Specimen: memory CD4+ T cells sorted from blood. This sample's subset: CD45RA-negative fraction. Source of these receptors: a man in his late teens or twenties in good health.

The chain joins TRBV6-5 to TRBJ1-6; D is perhaps TRBD1 (6 bases). Trimming removed 6 bases at V and 13 bases at J, with 16 bases between. This CDR3 comprises 13 residues. Germline loops: CDR1 MNHEY, CDR2 SVGAGI. The chain's CDR3 is CASSRSGARPLHF. The CDR3 region has the DNA TGTGCCAGCAGCAGATCGGGGGCTCGGCCCCTCCACTTT.

The chain couples TRBV29-1 to TRBJ2-1; TRBD2 agrees at 7 bases. Looked up from germline, CDR1 is SQVTM and CDR2 is ANQGSEA. J gave up 2 bases and V 4 bases, and 11 bases lay outside the gene matches. This CDR3 region has 16 residues. The CDR3 DNA sequence: TGCAGCGTTGCTCTAAGACTAGCAAGGGCCTACAATGAGCAGTTCTTC. Translation gives CSVALRLARAYNEQFF.

V is TRBV5-6 and J is TRBJ1-2; TRBD1 aligns across 10 bases. V lost 1 base and J lost 4; bases outside the gene matches: 4. This CDR3 has 15 amino acids. Germline CDR1 is SGHDT and CDR2 is YYEEEE. CDR3 amino acids: CASSLWDRGSYGYTF. In nucleotides, the CDR3 is TGTGCCAGCAGCTTGTGGGACAGGGGTTCCTATGGCTACACCTTC.

V and J are TRBV7-2 and TRBJ1-2; D ambiguous. Looked up from germline, CDR1 is SGHTA and CDR2 is FQGNSA. V was shortened by 6 bases and J by 5 bases, with 13 bases between the two germline ends. The CDR3 is made up of 13 amino acids. The CDR3 reads CASRTTNYYGYTF. The CDR3 DNA reads TGTGCCAGCAGGACGACAAATTATTATGGCTACACCTTC. Filled out from reference TRBV7-2 and TRBJ1-2, the complete variable domain reads GAGVSQSPSNKVTEKGKDVELRCDPISGHTALYWYRQSLGQGLEFLIYFQGNSAPDKSGLPSDRFSAERTGGSVSTLTIQRTQQEDSAVYLCASRTTNYYGYTFGSGTRLTVV.

V and J are TRBV7-2 and TRBJ2-7, with a tentative D call TRBD2 (6 bases). Looked up from germline, CDR1 is SGHTA and CDR2 is FQGNSA. V gave up 4 bases and J gave up 0 bases, with 10 bases separating them. The CDR3 has 14 residues. CDR3 sequence: CASSWGLSSYEQYF. CDR3 DNA: TGTGCCAGCAGCTGGGGACTGAGCTCCTACGAGCAGTACTTC. The variable domain in full, completed from reference TRBV7-2 and TRBJ2-7, reads GAGVSQSPSNKVTEKGKDVELRCDPISGHTALYWYRQSLGQGLEFLIYFQGNSAPDKSGLPSDRFSAERTGGSVSTLTIQRTQQEDSAVYLCASSWGLSSYEQYFGPGTRLTVT.

DNA of the CDR3: TGCGCCAGCAGCTATCAGGGTCAGGGCGGTGAAAAACTGTTTTTT. It encodes CASSYQGQGGEKLFF. The chain is built from TRBV5-1 and TRBJ1-4, with a tentative D call TRBD1 (5 bases). Per the germline V gene, CDR1 is SGHRS and CDR2 is YFSETQ. The CDR3 consists of 15 residues. With 3 bases removed from V and 7 bases from J, the gap between germline ends came to 16 bases.

V and J are TRBV4-2 and TRBJ2-1; D gene unclear. The CDR3 totals 13 residues. The V gene's germline CDR1 is LGHNA and CDR2 YNFKEQ. V dropped 6 bases and J dropped 6 bases, with 12 bases sitting between them. The CDR3 DNA is TGTGCCAGCAGAAGTCCCTCTGGCAATGAGCAGTTCTTC. This encodes CASRSPSGNEQFF.

Here the CDR3 DNA reads TGCGCCAGCAGCGACCTAGCGGGATTCTCCTACAATGAGCAGTTCTTC. The encoded protein is CASSDLAGFSYNEQFF. The gene calls are TRBV5-1 and TRBJ2-1, with TRBD2 matching over 9 bases. The CDR3 is 16 residues long. The V and J ends lost 4 bases and 0 bases, in that order; junction bases with no gene match: 5. Germline V gene sequence: CDR1 SGHRS, CDR2 YFSETQ.

The chain joins TRBV10-3 to TRBJ2-3, with D possibly TRBD2 on 6 matching bases. Germline loops: CDR1 ENHRY, CDR2 SYGVKD. The ends were cut back, 6 bases at V and 4 bases at J, with 11 bases in the middle. CDR3 length: 13 amino acids. The CDR3 here is CAIRRGGADTQYF. CDR3 DNA: TGTGCCATCAGGCGAGGAGGGGCAGATACGCAGTATTTT.

A note on this clone: The same CDR3 arises from other DNA sequences in this sample as well. This chain links TRBV20-1 with TRBJ2-1; D is undetermined. Looked up from germline, CDR1 is DFQATT and CDR2 is SNEGSKA (reference sequence). With 6 bases removed from V and 5 bases from J, the gap between germline ends came to 5 bases. CDR3 length: 10 amino acids. The CDR3 loop reads CSATHNEQFF. CDR3 nucleotides: TGCAGTGCCACCCACAATGAGCAGTTCTTC.

The CDR3 region has the DNA TGCGCCAGCAGTTTCTCTGGGTATGAGCAGTTCTTC. It is translated as CASSFSGYEQFF. The chain recombines TRBV5-1 with TRBJ2-1; D unresolved. CDR1 and CDR2 from the germline V gene are SGHRS and YFSETQ. This CDR3 contains 12 residues. V shed 5 bases and J shed 8 bases, with 11 bases lying between them.